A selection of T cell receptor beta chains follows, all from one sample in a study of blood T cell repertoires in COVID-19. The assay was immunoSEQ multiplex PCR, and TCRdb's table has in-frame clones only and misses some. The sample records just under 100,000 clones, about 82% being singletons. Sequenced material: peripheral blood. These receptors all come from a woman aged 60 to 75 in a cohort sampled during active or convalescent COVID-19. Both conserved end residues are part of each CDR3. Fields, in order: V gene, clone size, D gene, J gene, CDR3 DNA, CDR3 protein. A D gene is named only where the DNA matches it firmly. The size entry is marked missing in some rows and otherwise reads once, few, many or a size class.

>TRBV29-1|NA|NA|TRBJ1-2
TGCAGCGTGTACTCGAGCTATGGCTACACCTTC
CSVYSSYGYTF
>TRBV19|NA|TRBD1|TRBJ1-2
TGTGCCAGTAGTATCTCGCAGGGGGCGAACTATGGCTACACCTTC
CASSISQGANYGYTF
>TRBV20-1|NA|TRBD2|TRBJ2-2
TGCAGTGCTAGTTCTAGCGGGAGTTATGAAGGCGGGGAGCTGTTTTTT
CSASSSGSYEGGELFF
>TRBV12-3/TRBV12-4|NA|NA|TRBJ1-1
TGTGCCAGCAGTTGGGTGACAGGCGAAGCTTTCTTT
CASSWVTGEAFF
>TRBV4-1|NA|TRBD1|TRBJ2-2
TGCGCCAGCAGCCGACCGGGACAGGGTAACACCGGGGAGCTGTTTTTT
CASSRPGQGNTGELFF
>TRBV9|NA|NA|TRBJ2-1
TGTGCCAGCAGCGTTCGTGGGGCGTCCTACAATGAGCAGTTCTTC
CASSVRGASYNEQFF
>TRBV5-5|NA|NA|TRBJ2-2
TGTGCCAGCACCCCGTGGGGGGACACCGGGGAGCTGTTTTTT
CASTPWGDTGELFF
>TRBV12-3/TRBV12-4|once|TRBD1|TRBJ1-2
TGTGCCAGTCGACAGGGAACTAACTATGGCTACACCTTC
CASRQGTNYGYTF
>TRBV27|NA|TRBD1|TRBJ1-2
TGTGCCAGCAGTTTGACAGGGAGCCTTGGCTACACCTTC
CASSLTGSLGYTF
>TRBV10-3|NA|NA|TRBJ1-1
TGTGCCATCAGTGATCGGGGGTTGGACACTGAAGCTTTCTTT
CAISDRGLDTEAFF
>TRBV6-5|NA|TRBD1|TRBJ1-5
TGTGCCAGCAGCCGACAGGGGTATAGCAATCAGCCCCAGCATTTT
CASSRQGYSNQPQHF
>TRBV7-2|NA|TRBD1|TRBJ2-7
TGTGCCAGCAGCATTCGTCCAAGGACAGGGGGCCACGAGCAGTACTTC
CASSIRPRTGGHEQYF
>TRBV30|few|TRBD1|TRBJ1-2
TGTGCCTGGAGTTTCCTGGGACAGGCCACAAACTATGGCTACACCTTC
CAWSFLGQATNYGYTF
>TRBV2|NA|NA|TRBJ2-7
TGTGCCAGCAGTGGACAAGACGAGCAGTACTTC
CASSGQDEQYF
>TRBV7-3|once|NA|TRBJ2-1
TGTGCCAGCAGCCCCTACCCCGAGCACAATGAGCAGTTCTTC
CASSPYPEHNEQFF
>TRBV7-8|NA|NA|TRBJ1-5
TGTGCCAGCAGCTTAGGCGGGGCTGGCAATCAGCCCCAGCATTTT
CASSLGGAGNQPQHF
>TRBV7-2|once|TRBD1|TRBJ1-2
TGTGCCAGCAGCCAGATCCGGACAGGGAGAGGCTACACCTTC
CASSQIRTGRGYTF
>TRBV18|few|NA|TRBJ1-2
TGTGCCAGCTCACCACCGGCGGCCTATGGCTACACCTTC
CASSPPAAYGYTF
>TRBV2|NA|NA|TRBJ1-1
TGTGCCAGCAGTGGATCTATGAACACTGAAGCTTTCTTT
CASSGSMNTEAFF
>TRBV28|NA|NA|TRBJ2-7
TGTGCCAGCAGTCCATTGGCCCGGGACTTAAGCGAGCAGTACTTC
CASSPLARDLSEQYF
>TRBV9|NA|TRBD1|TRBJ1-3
TGTGCCAGCAGCGTAGGGACAGGGTCAGGAAACACCATATATTTT
CASSVGTGSGNTIYF
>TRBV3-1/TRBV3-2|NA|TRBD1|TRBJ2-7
TGTGCCAGCAGCCATCCCCGGACAGGGGCCTACGAGCAGTACTTC
CASSHPRTGAYEQYF
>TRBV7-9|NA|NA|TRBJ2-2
TGTGCCAGCAGCTCCCAAAGAGGAACCGGGGAGCTGTTTTTT
CASSSQRGTGELFF
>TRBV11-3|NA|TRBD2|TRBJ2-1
TGTGCCAGCAGTTCTAGCGGGGGGTCCTACAATGAGCAGTTCTTC
CASSSSGGSYNEQFF
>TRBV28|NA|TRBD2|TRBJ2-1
TGTGCCAGCAGTTCGTTCGGGACTAGGCTTTTCGATGAGCAGTTCTTC
CASSSFGTRLFDEQFF
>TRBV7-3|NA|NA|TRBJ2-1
TGTGCCAGCAGCTCATATAGCGGTCCTTACAATGAGCAGTTCTTC
CASSSYSGPYNEQFF
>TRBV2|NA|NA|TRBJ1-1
TGTGCCAGCAGTGCCGAGATGAACACTGAAGCTTTCTTT
CASSAEMNTEAFF
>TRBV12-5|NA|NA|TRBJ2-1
TGTGCTAGTGGTCCACTAGGGGGGGGGCGCTACAATGAGCAGTTCTTC
CASGPLGGGRYNEQFF
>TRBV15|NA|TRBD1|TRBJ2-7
TGTGCCACCAGCAGAGGTCAGACAGGGGGCTCCTACGAGCAGTACTTC
CATSRGQTGGSYEQYF
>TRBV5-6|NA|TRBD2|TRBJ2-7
TGTGCCAGCAGCCTGGGACTAGGCGAGCAGTACTTC
CASSLGLGEQYF
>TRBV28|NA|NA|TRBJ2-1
TGTGCCAGCGGAATGACTAGTATCACCTACAATGAGCAGTTCTTC
CASGMTSITYNEQFF
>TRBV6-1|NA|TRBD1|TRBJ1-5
TGTGCCAGCAGTGAACGCGCAGGGGGGCAGCCCCAGCATTTT
CASSERAGGQPQHF
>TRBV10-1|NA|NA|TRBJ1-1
TGCGCCAGCAGCCACAGACACGAACCCTCGAACACTGAAGCTTTCTTT
CASSHRHEPSNTEAFF
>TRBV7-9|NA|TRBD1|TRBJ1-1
TGTGCCAGCAGCTCACAGGGGCACACTGAAGCTTTCTTT
CASSSQGHTEAFF
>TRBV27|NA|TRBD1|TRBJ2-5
TGTGCCAGCAGTATTGACAGGGGACAAGAGACCCAGTACTTC
CASSIDRGQETQYF
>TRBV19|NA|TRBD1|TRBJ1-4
TGTGCCAGTAGTACGGACAGGGTACTTGGGCGTTCGTTTGAAAAACTGTTTTTT
CASSTDRVLGRSFEKLFF
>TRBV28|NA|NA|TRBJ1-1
TGTGCCAGCAGTTTATCGGTAGGGAGCGCTGAAGCTTTCTTT
CASSLSVGSAEAFF
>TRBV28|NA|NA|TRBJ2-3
TGTGCCAGCAGTCTGACAGGAAAGGGAACAGATACGCAGTATTTT
CASSLTGKGTDTQYF
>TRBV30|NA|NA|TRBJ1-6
TGTGCCTGGAGACCATGGACAGACAGTAATTCACCCCTCCACTTT
CAWRPWTDSNSPLHF
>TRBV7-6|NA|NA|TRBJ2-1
TGTGCCAGCAGCTCCCGGCAGGGAGGCGATGAGCAGTTCTTC
CASSSRQGGDEQFF
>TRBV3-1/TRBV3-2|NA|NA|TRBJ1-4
TGTGCCAGCAGCCAATGGCTCGGAGAGCGTGAAAAACTGTTTTTT
CASSQWLGEREKLFF